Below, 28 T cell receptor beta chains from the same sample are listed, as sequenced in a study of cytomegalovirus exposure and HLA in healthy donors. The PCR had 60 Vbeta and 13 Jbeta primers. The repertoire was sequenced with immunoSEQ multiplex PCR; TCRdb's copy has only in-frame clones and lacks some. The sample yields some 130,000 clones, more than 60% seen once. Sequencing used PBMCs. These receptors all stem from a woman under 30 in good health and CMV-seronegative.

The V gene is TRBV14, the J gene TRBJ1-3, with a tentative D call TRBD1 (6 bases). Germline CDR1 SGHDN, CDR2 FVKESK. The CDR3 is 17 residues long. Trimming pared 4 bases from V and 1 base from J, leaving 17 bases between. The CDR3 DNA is TGTGCCAGCAGCCCATTGAACCACAGGGAATCTGGAAACACCATATATTTT. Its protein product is CASSPLNHRESGNTIYF.

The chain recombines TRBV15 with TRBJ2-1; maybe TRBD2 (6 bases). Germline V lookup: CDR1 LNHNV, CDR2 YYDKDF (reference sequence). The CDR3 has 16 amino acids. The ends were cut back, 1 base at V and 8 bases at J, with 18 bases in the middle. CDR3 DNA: TGTGCCACCAGCAGAGGGCGGCGGAGGGGAGGAGATGAGCAGTTCTTC. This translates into CATSRGRRRGGDEQFF.

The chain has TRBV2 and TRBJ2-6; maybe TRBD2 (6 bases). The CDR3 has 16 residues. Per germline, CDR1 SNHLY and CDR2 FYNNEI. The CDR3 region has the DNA TGTGCGGGAGGACGGCCAAGCGTATCTGGGGCCAACGTCCTGACTTTC. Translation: CAGGRPSVSGANVLTF.

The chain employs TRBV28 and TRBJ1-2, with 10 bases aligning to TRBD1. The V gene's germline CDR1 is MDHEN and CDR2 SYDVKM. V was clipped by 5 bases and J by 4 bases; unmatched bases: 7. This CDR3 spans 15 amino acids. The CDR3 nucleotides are TGTGCCAGCAGTCCGAGGACAGGGGGGACCTATGGCTACACCTTC. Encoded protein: CASSPRTGGTYGYTF.

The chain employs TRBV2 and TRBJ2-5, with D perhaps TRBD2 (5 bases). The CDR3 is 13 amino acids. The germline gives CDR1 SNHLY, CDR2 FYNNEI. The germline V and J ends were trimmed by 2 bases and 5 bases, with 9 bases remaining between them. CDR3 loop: CASSEISGETQYF. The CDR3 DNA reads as TGTGCCAGCAGTGAAATTTCGGGGGAGACCCAGTACTTC.

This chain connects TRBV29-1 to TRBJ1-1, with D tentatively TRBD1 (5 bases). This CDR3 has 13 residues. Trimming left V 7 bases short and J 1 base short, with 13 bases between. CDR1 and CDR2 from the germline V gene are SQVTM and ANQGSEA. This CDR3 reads CSASGRGNTEAFF. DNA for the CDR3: TGCAGCGCGTCAGGGCGGGGGAACACTGAAGCTTTCTTT.

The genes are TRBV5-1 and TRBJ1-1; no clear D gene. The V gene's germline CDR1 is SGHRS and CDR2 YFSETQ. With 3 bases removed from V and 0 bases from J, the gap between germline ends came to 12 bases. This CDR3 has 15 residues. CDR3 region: CASSSRTGMNTEAFF. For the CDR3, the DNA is TGCGCCAGCAGCTCCCGGACGGGGATGAACACTGAAGCTTTCTTT.

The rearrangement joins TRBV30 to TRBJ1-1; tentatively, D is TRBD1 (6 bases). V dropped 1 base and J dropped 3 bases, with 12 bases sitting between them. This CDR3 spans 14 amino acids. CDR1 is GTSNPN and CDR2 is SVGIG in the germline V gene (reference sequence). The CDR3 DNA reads TGTGCCTGGAGTGAGGGGACATCCGACACTGAAGCTTTCTTT. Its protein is CAWSEGTSDTEAFF.

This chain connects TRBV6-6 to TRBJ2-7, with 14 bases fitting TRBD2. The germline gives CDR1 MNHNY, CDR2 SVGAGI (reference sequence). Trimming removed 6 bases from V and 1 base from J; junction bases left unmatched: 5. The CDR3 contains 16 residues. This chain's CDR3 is CASRGTSGRMSYEQYF. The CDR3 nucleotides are TGTGCCAGCAGAGGGACTAGCGGGAGAATGTCCTACGAGCAGTACTTC.

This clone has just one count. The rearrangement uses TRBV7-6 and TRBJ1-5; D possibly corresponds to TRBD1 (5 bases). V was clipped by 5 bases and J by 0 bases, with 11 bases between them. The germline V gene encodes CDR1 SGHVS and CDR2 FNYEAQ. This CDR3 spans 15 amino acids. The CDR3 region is CASSRTPHSNQPQHF. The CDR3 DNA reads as TGTGCCAGCAGCCGGACACCCCATAGCAATCAGCCCCAGCATTTT.

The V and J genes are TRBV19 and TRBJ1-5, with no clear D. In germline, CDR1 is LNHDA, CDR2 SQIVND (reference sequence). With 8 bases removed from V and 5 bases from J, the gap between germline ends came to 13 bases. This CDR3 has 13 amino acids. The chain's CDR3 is CASSETEDQPQHF. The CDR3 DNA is TGTGCCAGTTCCGAGACGGAGGATCAGCCCCAGCATTTT. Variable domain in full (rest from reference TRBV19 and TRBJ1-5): DGGITQSPKYLFRKEGQNVTLSCEQNLNHDAMYWYRQDPGQGLRLIYYSQIVNDFQKGDIAEGYSVSREKKESFPLTVTSAQKNPTAFYLCASSETEDQPQHFGDGTRLSIL.

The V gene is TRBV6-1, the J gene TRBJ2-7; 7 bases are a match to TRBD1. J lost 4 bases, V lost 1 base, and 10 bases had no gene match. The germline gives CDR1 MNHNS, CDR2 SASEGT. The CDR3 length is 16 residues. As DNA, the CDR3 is TGTGCCAGCAGTGAAGGGACAGGTGGAACTATATACGAGCAGTACTTC. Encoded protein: CASSEGTGGTIYEQYF.

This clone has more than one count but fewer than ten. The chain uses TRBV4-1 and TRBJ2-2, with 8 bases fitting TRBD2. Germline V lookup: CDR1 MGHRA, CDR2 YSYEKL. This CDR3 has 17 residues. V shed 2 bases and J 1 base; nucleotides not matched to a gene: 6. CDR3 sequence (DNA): TGCGCCAGCAGCCAACCCCCGGGGGGGAGGAACACCGGGGAGCTGTTTTTT. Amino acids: CASSQPPGGRNTGELFF.

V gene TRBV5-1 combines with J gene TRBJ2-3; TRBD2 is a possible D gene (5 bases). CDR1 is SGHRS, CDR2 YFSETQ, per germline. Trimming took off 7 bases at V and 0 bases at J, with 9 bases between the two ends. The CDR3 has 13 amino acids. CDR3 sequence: CASAGSSTDTQYF. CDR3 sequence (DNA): TGCGCCAGCGCGGGTTCCAGCACAGATACGCAGTATTTT. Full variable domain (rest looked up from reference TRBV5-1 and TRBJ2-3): KAGVTQTPRYLIKTRGQQVTLSCSPISGHRSVSWYQQTPGQGLQFLFEYFSETQRNKGNFPGRFSGRQFSNSRSEMNVSTLELGDSALYLCASAGSSTDTQYFGPGTRLTVL.

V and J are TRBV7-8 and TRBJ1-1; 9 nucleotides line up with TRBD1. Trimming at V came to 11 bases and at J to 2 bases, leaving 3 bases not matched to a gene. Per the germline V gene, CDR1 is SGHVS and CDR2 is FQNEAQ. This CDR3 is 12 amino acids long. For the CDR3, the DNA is TGTGCCCTGGGACAGGGAAACACTGAAGCTTTCTTT. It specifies CALGQGNTEAFF.

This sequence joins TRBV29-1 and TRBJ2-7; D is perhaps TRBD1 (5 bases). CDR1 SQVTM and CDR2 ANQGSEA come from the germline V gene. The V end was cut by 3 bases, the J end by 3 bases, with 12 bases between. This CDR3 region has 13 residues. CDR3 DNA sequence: TGCAGCGTTGAGGTTGTCCAGGGCTACGAGCAGTACTTC. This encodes CSVEVVQGYEQYF.

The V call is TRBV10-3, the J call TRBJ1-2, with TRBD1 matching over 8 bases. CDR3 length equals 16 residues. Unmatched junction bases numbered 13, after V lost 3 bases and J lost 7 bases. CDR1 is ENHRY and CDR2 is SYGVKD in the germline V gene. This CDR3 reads CAISDHGQGSSSGYTF. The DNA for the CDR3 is TGTGCCATCAGTGACCACGGACAGGGTTCCTCATCTGGCTACACCTTC.

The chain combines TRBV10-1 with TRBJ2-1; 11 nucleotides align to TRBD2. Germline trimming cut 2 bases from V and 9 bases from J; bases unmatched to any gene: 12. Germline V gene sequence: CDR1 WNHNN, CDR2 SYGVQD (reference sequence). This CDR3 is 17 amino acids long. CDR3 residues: CASSEGAWLAGGGEQFF. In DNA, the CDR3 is TGCGCCAGCAGTGAGGGCGCGTGGCTAGCGGGGGGTGGTGAGCAGTTCTTC.

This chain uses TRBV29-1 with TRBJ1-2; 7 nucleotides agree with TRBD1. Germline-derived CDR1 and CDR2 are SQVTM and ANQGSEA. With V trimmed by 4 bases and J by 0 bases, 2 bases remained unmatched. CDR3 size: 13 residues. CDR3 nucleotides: TGCAGCGTTGGACAGGGCGCTAACTATGGCTACACCTTC. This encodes CSVGQGANYGYTF.

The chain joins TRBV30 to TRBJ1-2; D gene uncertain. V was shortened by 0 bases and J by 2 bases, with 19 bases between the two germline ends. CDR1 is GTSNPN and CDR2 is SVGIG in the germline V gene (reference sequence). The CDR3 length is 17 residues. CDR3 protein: CAWSVRWGEGYNYGYTF. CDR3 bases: TGTGCCTGGAGTGTTCGGTGGGGTGAGGGTTACAACTATGGCTACACCTTC. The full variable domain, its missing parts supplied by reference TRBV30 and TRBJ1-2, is SQTIHQWPATLVQPVGSPLSLECTVEGTSNPNLYWYRQAAGRGLQLLFYSVGIGQISSEVPQNLSASRPQDRQFILSSKKLLLSDSGFYLCAWSVRWGEGYNYGYTFGSGTRLTVV.

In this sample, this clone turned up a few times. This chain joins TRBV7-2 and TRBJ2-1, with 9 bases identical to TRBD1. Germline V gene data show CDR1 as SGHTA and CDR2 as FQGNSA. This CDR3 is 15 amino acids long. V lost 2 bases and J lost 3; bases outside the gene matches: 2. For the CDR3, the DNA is TGTGCCAGCAGCTTAACGGGACAGGGCTACAATGAGCAGTTCTTC. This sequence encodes CASSLTGQGYNEQFF.

The DNA of the CDR3 is TGTGCCAGCAGTGATTCCCTCACATATAACTACGAGCAGTACTTC. Amino acid sequence: CASSDSLTYNYEQYF. The chain carries TRBV25-1 and TRBJ2-7, with D unresolved. Germline V gives CDR1 MGHDK, CDR2 SYGVNS. Trimming removed 3 bases at V and 3 bases at J, with 15 bases between. This CDR3 region has 15 residues.

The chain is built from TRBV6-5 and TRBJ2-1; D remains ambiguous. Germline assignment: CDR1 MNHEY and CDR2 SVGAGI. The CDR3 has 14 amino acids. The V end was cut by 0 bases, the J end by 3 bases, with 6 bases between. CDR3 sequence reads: CASSYSYSYNEQFF. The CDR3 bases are TGTGCCAGCAGTTACTCGTACAGCTACAATGAGCAGTTCTTC.

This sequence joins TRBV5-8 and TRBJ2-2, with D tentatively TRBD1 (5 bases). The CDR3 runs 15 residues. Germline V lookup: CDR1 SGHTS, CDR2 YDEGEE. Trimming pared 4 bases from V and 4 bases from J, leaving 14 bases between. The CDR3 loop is CASSGDSFRTGELFF. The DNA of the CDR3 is TGTGCCAGCAGCGGCGACAGTTTTCGCACCGGGGAGCTGTTTTTT.

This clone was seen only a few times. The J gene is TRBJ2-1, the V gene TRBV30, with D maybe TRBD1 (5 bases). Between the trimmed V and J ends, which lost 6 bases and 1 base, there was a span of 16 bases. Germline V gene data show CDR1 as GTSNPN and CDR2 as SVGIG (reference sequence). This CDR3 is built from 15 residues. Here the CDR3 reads CACSGIVGSYNEQFF. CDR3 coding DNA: TGTGCCTGCTCAGGGATAGTTGGTTCCTACAATGAGCAGTTCTTC. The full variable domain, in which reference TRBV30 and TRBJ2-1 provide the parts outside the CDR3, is SQTIHQWPATLVQPVGSPLSLECTVEGTSNPNLYWYRQAAGRGLQLLFYSVGIGQISSEVPQNLSASRPQDRQFILSSKKLLLSDSGFYLCACSGIVGSYNEQFFGPGTRLTVL.

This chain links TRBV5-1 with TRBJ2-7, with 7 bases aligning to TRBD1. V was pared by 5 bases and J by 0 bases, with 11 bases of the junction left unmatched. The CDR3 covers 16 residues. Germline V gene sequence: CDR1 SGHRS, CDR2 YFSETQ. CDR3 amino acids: CASSPTGTAHSYEQYF. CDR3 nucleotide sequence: TGCGCCAGCAGTCCCACCGGGACAGCCCACTCCTACGAGCAGTACTTC.

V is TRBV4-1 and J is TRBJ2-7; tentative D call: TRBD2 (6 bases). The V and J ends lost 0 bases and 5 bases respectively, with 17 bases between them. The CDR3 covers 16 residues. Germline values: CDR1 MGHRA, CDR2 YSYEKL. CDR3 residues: CASSQEAGGLDHEQYF. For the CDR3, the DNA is TGCGCCAGCAGCCAAGAAGCGGGTGGCCTAGACCACGAGCAGTACTTC.

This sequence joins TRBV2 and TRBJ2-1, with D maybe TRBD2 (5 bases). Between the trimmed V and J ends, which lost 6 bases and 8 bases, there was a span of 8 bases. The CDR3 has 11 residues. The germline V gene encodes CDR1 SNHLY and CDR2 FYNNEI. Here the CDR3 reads CASRVLDEQFF. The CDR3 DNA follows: TGTGCCAGCAGGGTACTAGATGAGCAGTTCTTC.